This passage covers 29 T cell receptor beta chains from one sample sequenced in a study of blood T cells in healthy people across ages. Using a J-beta primer mix together with a sample-barcoded 5' primer, a second PCR was run for about 6 to 12 cycles. TCRdb processed the 5' RACE reads anew with MiXCR; each CDR3 protein has one entry. The sample contains approximately 960,000 distinct CDR3 sequences, almost 30% of which appear only once. These sequences were also reported in another study, on T cells of mothers and their children.

Sequencing input: blood. The receptors originated from a woman aged 40 to 50 in good health.

The rearrangement uses TRBV29-1 and TRBJ2-2; the D is unclear. V was cut by 5 bases and J by 4 bases, with 8 bases left in between. The germline gives CDR1 SQVTM, CDR2 ANQGSEA. This CDR3 has 12 residues. In nucleotides, the CDR3 is TGCAGCGTTCGAGGATTCACCGGGGAGCTGTTTTTT. It yields the protein CSVRGFTGELFF.

This clonotype was counted only a few times. The chain couples TRBV12-3 or TRBV12-4 to TRBJ1-4; no clear D. Trimming took off 3 bases at V and 10 bases at J, with 15 bases between the two ends. The CDR3 loop spans 14 amino acids. CDR3 bases: TGTGCCAGCAGTTTCAACAGACCAGGCGGAAAACTGTTTTTT. Its protein is CASSFNRPGGKLFF.

The chain uses TRBV6-6 and TRBJ2-7, with a tentative D call TRBD2 (6 bases). The germline CDR1 and CDR2 sequences are MNHNY and SVGAGI (reference sequence). V shed 5 bases and J shed 6 bases, with 11 bases lying between them. The CDR3 has 12 amino acids. The CDR3 spells CASSADGGEQYF. CDR3 sequence (DNA): TGTGCCAGCAGTGCCGACGGGGGCGAGCAGTACTTC.

In this sample, this clonotype turned up many times. The chain couples TRBV7-2 to TRBJ2-1, with unresolved D. The CDR3 contains 14 residues. V was pared by 5 bases and J by 3 bases, with 11 bases between. Germline CDR1 reads SGHTA; CDR2 reads FQGNSA. The CDR3 DNA reads as TGTGCCAGCAGCCCACCGCTGGACTACAATGAGCAGTTCTTC. It specifies CASSPPLDYNEQFF.

This clonotype was observed many times. The chain couples TRBV9 to TRBJ2-5, with D perhaps TRBD2 (6 bases). The CDR3 extends over 15 amino acids. CDR1 and CDR2 (germline): SGDLS, YYNGEE. The V end was cut by 2 bases, the J end by 2 bases, with 13 bases between. The CDR3 protein is CASSVSPGVQETQYF. As DNA, the CDR3 is TGTGCCAGCAGCGTTTCACCGGGGGTACAAGAGACCCAGTACTTC. Combining the CDR3 with reference TRBV9 and TRBJ2-5 gives the whole variable domain DSGVTQTPKHLITATGQRVTLRCSPRSGDLSVYWYQQSLDQGLQFLIQYYNGEERAKGNILERFSAQQFPDLHSELNLSSLELGDSALYFCASSVSPGVQETQYFGPGTRLLVL.

The rearrangement links TRBV28 to TRBJ1-4, with D perhaps TRBD1 (5 bases). The CDR3 consists of 15 residues. CDR1 and CDR2 (germline): MDHEN, SYDVKM. Between the trimmed V and J ends, which lost 3 bases and 8 bases, there was a span of 16 bases. CDR3 residues: CASSFPGTQEEKLFF. CDR3 DNA: TGTGCCAGCAGTTTCCCCGGGACCCAAGAAGAAAAACTGTTTTTT.

This chain joins TRBV20-1 and TRBJ2-5; D ambiguous. V lost 4 bases, J lost 2 bases, and 11 bases lay in between. This CDR3 has 13 amino acids. The germline V gene has CDR1 DFQATT and CDR2 SNEGSKA (reference sequence). In DNA form, the CDR3 reads TGCAGTGCTAACGGCCTGAATCAAGAGACCCAGTACTTC. Protein product: CSANGLNQETQYF.

CDR3 DNA: TGTGCCAGCAGCCTCCAGCCGGGGGGCGGCACTGAAGCTTTCTTT. It yields the protein CASSLQPGGGTEAFF. The chain links TRBV9 to TRBJ1-1; a weak D match, TRBD1 (6 bases). Germline V lookup: CDR1 SGDLS, CDR2 YYNGEE. This CDR3 contains 15 residues. Trimming shortened V by 4 bases and J by 4 bases, and 17 bases separated the two germline ends.

This clonotype was counted only a few times. This chain's CDR3 is CASRSSSFYGYTF. The CDR3 region has the DNA TGTGCCAGCAGAAGCAGCTCCTTCTATGGCTACACCTTC. The V gene is TRBV12-3 or TRBV12-4, the J gene TRBJ1-2; the D is unclear. The CDR3 runs to 13 residues. Trimming stripped 6 bases from V and 4 bases from J, with 12 bases between.

This clonotype was seen at least ten times. The V call is TRBV20-1, the J call TRBJ1-2; possibly TRBD1 for D (5 bases). V lost 0 bases and J 3 bases, leaving 8 bases between the germline ends. Germline CDR1 and CDR2: DFQATT and SNEGSKA (reference sequence). This CDR3 has 13 residues. The CDR3 is CSARDRDHYGYTF. The CDR3 bases are TGCAGTGCTAGAGACAGGGATCACTATGGCTACACCTTC.

J is TRBJ1-2 and V is TRBV7-8; D remains unclear. Germline loops: CDR1 SGHVS, CDR2 FQNEAQ. V lost 3 bases, J lost 3 bases, and 17 bases lay in between. The CDR3 covers 16 residues. The CDR3 region is CASSFPASGPDYGYTF. The CDR3 nucleotides read TGTGCCAGCAGCTTCCCCGCCTCGGGCCCTGACTATGGCTACACCTTC.

Only a few counts were recorded for this clonotype. The chain carries TRBV7-9 and TRBJ2-1; 7 nucleotides agree with TRBD1. Germline loops: CDR1 SEHNR, CDR2 FQNEAQ (reference sequence). The J segment lost 8 bases and the V segment lost 6 bases, leaving 10 bases of the junction unmatched. The CDR3 has 14 amino acids. CDR3 residues: CASSSEQGNDEQFF. DNA of the CDR3: TGTGCCAGCAGTTCAGAACAGGGGAACGATGAGCAGTTCTTC. The full variable domain, with the rest looked up from reference TRBV7-9 and TRBJ2-1, is DTGVSQNPRHKITKRGQNVTFRCDPISEHNRLYWYRQTLGQGPEFLTYFQNEAQLEKSRLLSDRFSAERPKGSFSTLEIQRTEQGDSAMYLCASSSEQGNDEQFFGPGTRLTVL.

Of note for this clonotype: A much larger clone lies a single base off, so this may be a read error. The CDR3, as DNA: TGTGCCACCGGACTAGCGGGGAGGATCGGTGAGCAGTTCTTC. As protein: CATGLAGRIGEQFF. The chain carries TRBV7-9 and TRBJ2-1; 12 positions agree with TRBD2. V dropped 10 bases and J dropped 9; count of bases not matched to a gene: 10. This CDR3 has 14 residues. CDR1 and CDR2 from the germline V gene are SEHNR and FQNEAQ (reference sequence).

The CDR3 loop reads CASSYINKQYF. The CDR3 DNA is TGTGCCAGCAGTTACATCAACAAGCAGTACTTC. The rearrangement links TRBV6-2 or TRBV6-3 to TRBJ2-5; D gene ambiguous. V gave up 2 bases and J gave up 11 bases, with 9 bases separating them. This CDR3 contains 11 residues. Looked up from germline, CDR1 is MNHEY and CDR2 is SVGEGT.

V is TRBV20-1 and J is TRBJ2-7, with D possibly called TRBD1 or TRBD2 (5 bases each). Between the trimmed V and J ends, which lost 6 bases and 1 base, there was a span of 13 bases. CDR3 length: 13 amino acids. The V gene's germline CDR1 is DFQATT and CDR2 SNEGSKA (reference sequence). The CDR3 is CSARERQSYEQYF. The CDR3 region has the DNA TGCAGTGCGAGGGAAAGACAGTCCTACGAGCAGTACTTC.

This chain links TRBV4-3 with TRBJ2-7; weak D call: TRBD2 (5 bases). From germline, CDR1 is LGHNA and CDR2 YSLEER. The V end lost 7 bases, the J end lost 2 bases, and 18 bases lay between the germline ends. There are 15 residues in the CDR3. CDR3 nucleotide sequence: TGCGCCAGCACATACGAAGCGGACCCCACCTACGAGCAGTACTTC. It yields the protein CASTYEADPTYEQYF.

On this clonotype itself: One junction end does not reproduce the germline sequence, and a read error may be involved. V usage is TRBV5-1 and J usage is TRBJ2-6; TRBD1 is a possible D gene (5 bases). The CDR3 loop spans 15 amino acids. The germline V gene encodes CDR1 SGHRS and CDR2 YFSETQ. The CDR3 bases are TGCGCCGGCAGCTTGACAGTGTCTGGGGCCAACGTCCTGACTTTC. This encodes CAGSLTVSGANVLTF.

The V call is TRBV10-3, the J call TRBJ2-3; 8 bases line up with TRBD1. The CDR3 totals 13 residues. Losses at the gene ends were 11 bases for V and 2 bases for J; bases not matched to a gene: 6. Germline V gives CDR1 ENHRY, CDR2 SYGVKD. The DNA for the CDR3 is TGTGCCTCCGGGACAGGAAACACAGATACGCAGTATTTT. Translation: CASGTGNTDTQYF.

The chain joins TRBV5-1 to TRBJ1-1; 12 bases agree with TRBD1. V lost 6 bases to trimming and J lost 6 bases; unmatched junction nucleotides: 6. CDR3 length: 14 residues. The germline gives CDR1 SGHRS, CDR2 YFSETQ. CDR3 protein: CASKGTGGIAEAFF. DNA of the CDR3: TGCGCCAGCAAGGGGACAGGGGGCATCGCTGAAGCTTTCTTT.

As to this clonotype: This may stem from a read error, because a much larger clone lies one nucleotide away. The rearrangement uses TRBV12-3 or TRBV12-4 and TRBJ2-3, with 8 bases fitting TRBD2. The CDR3 totals 16 residues. Trimming at V came to 6 bases and at J to 4 bases, leaving 12 bases not matched to a gene. CDR3 loop: CASSPQRGGRADTQYF. In DNA form, the CDR3 reads TGTGCCAGCAGCCCTCAACGGGGGGGCAGAGCAGATACGCAGTATTTT.

V and J are TRBV7-3 and TRBJ1-5, with 10 nucleotides matching TRBD1. Germline-derived CDR1 and CDR2 are SGHTA and FQGTGA. The CDR3 totals 18 residues. J gave up 0 bases and V 1 base, and 6 bases lay outside the gene matches. CDR3 region: CASSLSSGQGYSNQPQHF. CDR3 in DNA: TGTGCCAGCAGCTTAAGTTCGGGACAGGGGTATAGCAATCAGCCCCAGCATTTT.

The chain recombines TRBV7-9 with TRBJ2-5; TRBD1 agrees at 11 bases. The junction had 10 bases not matched to a gene; V was cut back by 5 bases and J by 5 bases. The germline gives CDR1 SEHNR, CDR2 FQNEAQ (reference sequence). The CDR3 consists of 16 residues. CDR3 DNA sequence: TGTGCCAGCAGCACCCCCGGGACAGGGGGATCGGAGACCCAGTACTTC. Protein: CASSTPGTGGSETQYF.

V and J are TRBV2 and TRBJ2-4, with 9 bases aligning to TRBD1. This CDR3 has 14 amino acids. V shed 4 bases and J 9 bases; nucleotides not matched to a gene: 7. Germline CDR1 is SNHLY and CDR2 is FYNNEI. The CDR3 spells CASSGTGVGGIQYF. CDR3 coding DNA: TGTGCCAGCAGTGGGACAGGGGTCGGGGGCATTCAGTACTTC. Based on the CDR3 plus reference TRBV2 and TRBJ2-4, the full variable domain is EPEVTQTPSHQVTQMGQEVILRCVPISNHLYFYWYRQILGQKVEFLVSFYNNEISEKSEIFDDQFSVERPDGSNFTLKIRSTKLEDSAMYFCASSGTGVGGIQYFGAGTRLSVL.

Details on this clonotype: This may arise from a read error, as a much more abundant clone is one base away. V gene TRBV6-6 combines with J gene TRBJ2-7, with D possibly being TRBD1 (5 bases). The CDR3 contains 15 residues. Germline values: CDR1 MNHNY, CDR2 SVGAGI (reference sequence). Trimming shortened V by 3 bases and J by 3 bases, and 15 bases separated the two germline ends. The CDR3 sequence: CASSYYAMQGYEQYF. The CDR3 DNA is TGTGCCAGCAGTTATTATGCAATGCAGGGCTACGAGCAGTACTTC.

V usage is TRBV28 and J usage is TRBJ1-1, with D possibly being TRBD1 (6 bases). The CDR3 runs to 15 residues. V lost 4 bases and J 4 bases, leaving 16 bases between the germline ends. CDR1 MDHEN and CDR2 SYDVKM come from the germline V gene. CDR3 residues: CASSSAGGGRTEAFF. CDR3 bases: TGTGCCAGCAGTTCTGCCGGGGGCGGACGCACTGAAGCTTTCTTT. Combining the CDR3 with reference TRBV28 and TRBJ1-1 gives the whole variable domain DVKVTQSSRYLVKRTGEKVFLECVQDMDHENMFWYRQDPGLGLRLIYFSYDVKMKEKGDIPEGYSVSREKKERFSLILESASTNQTSMYLCASSSAGGGRTEAFFGQGTRLTVV.

The CDR3 DNA reads TGTGCCACCAGTTTCCCCCACGACAGGGGTGTCTACGAGCAGTACTTC. Translation gives CATSFPHDRGVYEQYF. This sequence joins TRBV24-1 and TRBJ2-7; TRBD1 aligns across 8 bases. The CDR3 contains 16 residues. Germline trimming cut 6 bases from V and 3 bases from J; bases unmatched to any gene: 12. From germline, CDR1 is KGHDR and CDR2 SFDVKD.

The genes are TRBV12-3 or TRBV12-4 and TRBJ1-1; TRBD1 aligns across 7 bases. V was pared by 6 bases and J by 10 bases, with 20 bases of the junction left unmatched. CDR3 length equals 16 residues. The CDR3 DNA follows: TGTGCCAGCAGACCCAACAGGGGTGGGATAAGGTTGCTAGCTTTCTTT. It specifies CASRPNRGGIRLLAFF.

V and J are TRBV27 and TRBJ2-3; D uncertain. There are 15 residues in the CDR3. Looked up from germline, CDR1 is MNHEY and CDR2 is SMNVEV (reference sequence). V was pared by 3 bases and J by 6 bases, with 16 bases between. The DNA for the CDR3 is TGTGCCAGCAGTTTCCGGGTACTATCGTCCGATACGCAGTATTTT. It codes for CASSFRVLSSDTQYF.

The chain has TRBV6-1 and TRBJ2-1, with a weak D call TRBD2 (5 bases). The CDR3 runs to 16 residues. Trimming cost V 9 bases and J 0 bases, with 18 bases left between them. The germline gives CDR1 MNHNS, CDR2 SASEGT. The chain's CDR3 is CARSPDVANSYNEQFF. The DNA for the CDR3 is TGTGCCAGATCCCCGGACGTAGCGAACTCCTACAATGAGCAGTTCTTC.